Shown below are 30 T cell receptor beta chains from a single sample sequenced in a study of T cells in Graves' hyperthyroidism and ophthalmopathy. Researchers took RNA transcripts and amplified the TCR beta CDR3 regions from them. A set of HTBI primers served as the primers for a first-round RT-PCR of the TCR CDR3. One entry per CDR3 protein, called by TCRdb with MiXCR from the multiplex PCR reads. Among approximately 260,000 distinct CDR3 sequences listed, around 15% were seen once. Input material: blood. The receptor set was obtained from a woman between 45 and 65 years old with Graves' hyperthyroidism that later progressed to Graves' ophthalmopathy.

This clonotype appeared many times. CDR3 coding DNA: TGTGCCAGCAGCTTATATGGGACAATGAACACTGAAGCTTTCTTT. Protein product: CASSLYGTMNTEAFF. V usage is TRBV7-9 and J usage is TRBJ1-1; a weak D match, TRBD1 (6 bases). The CDR3 runs to 15 residues. The ends were cut back, 2 bases at V and 0 bases at J, with 10 bases in the middle. Germline-derived CDR1 and CDR2 are SEHNR and FQNEAQ (reference sequence).

This chain's CDR3 is CASSFSGRASEQFF. The CDR3 DNA sequence: TGTGCCAGCAGCTTTTCCGGGAGGGCCAGTGAGCAGTTCTTC. The chain joins TRBV7-2 to TRBJ2-1; 8 bases align to TRBD2. The junction had 7 bases not matched to a gene; V was cut back by 3 bases and J by 9 bases. CDR1 and CDR2 from the germline V gene are SGHTA and FQGNSA. CDR3 length: 14 amino acids.

This clonotype was found many times. The chain joins TRBV28 to TRBJ2-1; a weak D match, TRBD2 (5 bases). The V gene lost 0 bases and the J gene lost 1 base, with 7 bases spanning the gap. CDR1 and CDR2 from the germline V gene are MDHEN and SYDVKM. CDR3 length: 15 amino acids. The CDR3 is CASSLWGGSYNEQFF. Written as DNA, the CDR3 is TGTGCCAGCAGTTTATGGGGCGGGTCCTACAATGAGCAGTTCTTC.

The CDR3 bases are TGTGCCAGCAGCCTATCTCCGGGGGCCAAGCAGTATTTT. As protein: CASSLSPGAKQYF. The V call is TRBV6-1, the J call TRBJ2-3; D assignment may be TRBD1 or TRBD2 (6 bases each). Trimming removed 6 bases from V and 11 bases from J, with 18 bases in between. This CDR3 is 13 amino acids long. The germline V gene has CDR1 MNHNS and CDR2 SASEGT.

This clonotype was seen at least ten times. The chain employs TRBV27 and TRBJ2-1; 8 nucleotides line up with TRBD1. CDR1 is MNHEY, CDR2 SMNVEV, per germline (reference sequence). J gave up 4 bases and V 4 bases, and 3 bases lay outside the gene matches. CDR3 size: 14 residues. This CDR3 reads CASSSRTGYNEQFF. CDR3 nucleotides: TGTGCCAGCAGTTCCCGGACAGGGTACAATGAGCAGTTCTTC.

This rearrangement joins TRBV5-1 to TRBJ1-2, with D possibly TRBD1 on 5 matching bases. Trimming left V 3 bases short and J 8 bases short, with 14 bases between. CDR3 length: 13 residues. Per germline, CDR1 SGHRS and CDR2 YFSETQ. Here the CDR3 reads CASSSGTMEGYTF. The DNA of the CDR3 is TGCGCCAGCAGCTCCGGGACGATGGAGGGCTACACCTTC.

The rearrangement uses TRBV7-6 and TRBJ2-1; either TRBD1 or TRBD2 may supply D (5 bases each). Germline V gene lookup returns CDR1 SGHVS and CDR2 FNYEAQ. Trimming shortened V by 4 bases and J by 6 bases, and 16 bases separated the two germline ends. The CDR3 loop spans 15 amino acids. CDR3 loop: CASSWGPTTINEQFF. The CDR3 coding sequence is TGTGCCAGCAGCTGGGGACCTACGACAATCAATGAGCAGTTCTTC.

The table lists this clonotype with many counts. The rearrangement uses TRBV6-1 and TRBJ2-7; 8 bases agree with TRBD1. CDR1 is MNHNS, CDR2 SASEGT, per germline. The CDR3 spans 18 residues. Trimming took 5 bases from V and 7 from J; bases not matched to a gene: 22. The CDR3 region is CASSYSSGLGTGDFEQYF. CDR3 sequence (DNA): TGTGCCAGCAGTTATAGTTCTGGCCTCGGGACAGGTGATTTTGAGCAGTACTTC.

The chain is built from TRBV7-9 and TRBJ2-2; 8 bases line up with TRBD1. Germline CDR1 and CDR2: SEHNR and FQNEAQ (reference sequence). V trimming: 5 bases; J trimming: 1 base; junction bases outside the gene matches: 9. This CDR3 is 17 amino acids long. CDR3 amino acids: CASSATAGTGNTGELFF. As DNA, the CDR3 is TGTGCCAGCAGCGCTACAGCTGGGACAGGGAACACCGGGGAGCTGTTTTTT.

This clonotype was seen ten or more times. V gene TRBV7-6 combines with J gene TRBJ2-7; D possibly corresponds to TRBD2 (5 bases). Germline V lookup: CDR1 SGHVS, CDR2 FNYEAQ. The V and J ends lost 6 bases and 12 bases respectively, with 18 bases between them. This CDR3 region has 12 residues. The CDR3 here is CASRASSGRVYF. The CDR3 coding sequence is TGTGCCAGCAGGGCCTCGAGCGGACGAGTGTACTTC.

This clonotype was detected a few times. V gene TRBV27 combines with J gene TRBJ1-6; D is unclear. The V end lost 10 bases, the J end lost 7 bases, and 17 bases lay between the germline ends. Germline V gene sequence: CDR1 MNHEY, CDR2 SMNVEV (reference sequence). This CDR3 contains 14 residues. CDR3 residues: CATTIGLGNSPLHF. The CDR3 nucleotides read TGTGCCACCACGATAGGGCTGGGGAATTCACCCCTCCACTTT.

The chain couples TRBV15 to TRBJ1-6; D possibly corresponds to TRBD1 (5 bases). CDR1 is LNHNV and CDR2 is YYDKDF in the germline V gene (reference sequence). Trimming stripped 2 bases from V and 0 bases from J, with 8 bases between. The CDR3 contains 16 residues. CDR3 in DNA: TGTGCCACCAGCAGACGACAGAGCTCCTATAATTCACCCCTCCACTTT. Amino acid sequence: CATSRRQSSYNSPLHF. Variable domain in full (rest from reference TRBV15 and TRBJ1-6): DAMVIQNPRYQVTQFGKPVTLSCSQTLNHNVMYWYQQKSSQAPKLLFHYYDKDFNNEADTPDNFQSRRPNTSFCFLDIRSPGLGDTAMYLCATSRRQSSYNSPLHFGNGTRLTVT.

At least ten counts were recorded for this clonotype. The genes are TRBV28 and TRBJ1-3; no clear D gene. Germline CDR1 and CDR2: MDHEN and SYDVKM. Deletions cut 8 bases from V and 4 bases from J, with 6 bases between. The length of the CDR3 is 11 residues. This CDR3 is CASQQGNTIYF. In DNA form, the CDR3 reads TGTGCCAGCCAACAGGGAAACACCATATATTTT.

This chain uses TRBV11-2 with TRBJ2-5, with 10 nucleotides matching TRBD1. V shed 7 bases and J 0 bases; nucleotides not matched to a gene: 11. In germline, CDR1 is SGHAT, CDR2 FQNNGV. The CDR3 has 17 residues. The chain's CDR3 is CASIHRTGTGDQETQYF. In nucleotides, the CDR3 is TGTGCCAGCATCCACAGAACCGGGACAGGGGACCAAGAGACCCAGTACTTC.

The rearrangement links TRBV29-1 to TRBJ2-7; the D gene is possibly TRBD1 (6 bases). This CDR3 has 14 residues. Germline assignment: CDR1 SQVTM and CDR2 ANQGSEA. V lost 4 bases to trimming and J lost 0 bases, with 13 bases between them. The CDR3 DNA reads as TGCAGCGTTGGGGACATGTATAGCTCCTACGAGCAGTACTTC. It codes for CSVGDMYSSYEQYF.

In its sample, this clonotype was seen many times. The genes are TRBV2 and TRBJ2-1; D is ambiguous. The CDR3 spans 12 residues. Trimming removed 3 bases at V and 9 bases at J, with 9 bases between. The germline gives CDR1 SNHLY, CDR2 FYNNEI. For the CDR3, the DNA is TGTGCCAGCAGTGAGGGATGGGGTGAGCAGTTCTTC. It specifies CASSEGWGEQFF.

This clonotype was seen more than once but under ten times. This rearrangement joins TRBV20-1 to TRBJ1-5, with D maybe TRBD1 (5 bases). CDR1 DFQATT and CDR2 SNEGSKA come from the germline V gene (reference sequence). The CDR3 sequence is 13 residues long. V was trimmed by 6 bases and J by 3 bases, leaving 12 bases between them. The CDR3 sequence: CSAGRGINQPQHF. In DNA, the CDR3 is TGCAGTGCGGGAAGGGGAATCAATCAGCCCCAGCATTTT.

The V call is TRBV28, the J call TRBJ2-3; D not certain. Trimming stripped 3 bases from V and 0 bases from J, with 10 bases between. The length of the CDR3 is 15 residues. Per the germline V gene, CDR1 is MDHEN and CDR2 is SYDVKM. The CDR3 sequence: CASSFLGSSTDTQYF. CDR3 in DNA: TGTGCCAGCAGTTTTCTAGGTAGTAGCACAGATACGCAGTATTTT.

The chain has TRBV27 and TRBJ1-4, with a weak D call TRBD1 (6 bases). The V end lost 2 bases, the J end lost 8 bases, and 18 bases lay between the germline ends. CDR1 and CDR2 from the germline V gene are MNHEY and SMNVEV (reference sequence). The CDR3 sequence is 16 residues long. In DNA, the CDR3 is TGTGCCAGCAGTTTAGGGGGCCCAGGGGTGACGGAAAAACTGTTTTTT. Translation: CASSLGGPGVTEKLFF.

This clonotype was seen ten or more times. The rearrangement links TRBV6-1 to TRBJ1-4; 8 bases fit TRBD1. Looked up from germline, CDR1 is MNHNS and CDR2 is SASEGT. The trim removed 5 bases at V and 7 bases at J, leaving 6 bases unmatched. The CDR3 extends over 14 amino acids. The CDR3 DNA follows: TGTGCCAGCAGTACCGACAGGGGAGGTGAAAAACTGTTTTTT. Translating it yields CASSTDRGGEKLFF.

Concerning this clonotype: A single base separates this from a much larger clone, so it may be a read error. The final CDR3 position lacks the conserved phenylalanine or tryptophan, pointing to a likely read error. CDR3 loop: CASSQNRMMGETQYS. The CDR3 DNA follows: TGTGCCAGCAGCCAGAATCGGATGATGGGAGAGACCCAGTACTCC. This chain links TRBV11-2 with TRBJ2-5; D is undetermined. Per the germline V gene, CDR1 is SGHAT and CDR2 is FQNNGV. CDR3 length equals 15 residues. Trimming removed 5 bases at V and 4 bases at J, with 17 bases between.

The table lists this clonotype with many counts. The rearrangement uses TRBV10-2 and TRBJ2-3; TRBD2 matches at 7 bases. V lost 6 bases and J lost 5; bases outside the gene matches: 14. The germline gives CDR1 WSHSY, CDR2 SAAADI. This CDR3 has 16 amino acids. CDR3 sequence (DNA): TGCGCCAGCAGCGCATTCAGACCGACGGGGGGAGATACGCAGTATTTT. Its protein product is CASSAFRPTGGDTQYF.

This chain uses TRBV4-1 with TRBJ2-4; 7 bases agree with TRBD1. Germline V gives CDR1 MGHRA, CDR2 YSYEKL. There are 19 residues in the CDR3. With V trimmed by 4 bases and J by 0 bases, 15 bases remained unmatched. The CDR3: CASSPVEGQLVLAKNIQYF. In DNA form, the CDR3 reads TGCGCCAGCAGCCCCGTAGAGGGACAGCTAGTTTTAGCCAAAAACATTCAGTACTTC.

This chain links TRBV5-1 with TRBJ2-7; 9 nucleotides align to TRBD2. The CDR3 runs 19 residues. The V gene's germline CDR1 is SGHRS and CDR2 YFSETQ. Trimming cost V 0 bases and J 0 bases; bases outside gene matches: 13. This CDR3 reads CASSLARGGGTHISYEQYF. As DNA, the CDR3 is TGCGCCAGCAGCTTGGCCCGCGGGGGGGGGACACATATCTCCTACGAGCAGTACTTC.

This clonotype was seen ten or more times. The CDR3 nucleotides read TGTGCCAGCAGATTCACAGGGGGCGAGCAGTACTTC. Protein product: CASRFTGGEQYF. The chain is built from TRBV2 and TRBJ2-7, with TRBD1 identical over 8 bases. The CDR3 loop spans 12 amino acids. Germline trimming cut 6 bases from V and 6 bases from J; bases unmatched to any gene: 4. Per the germline V gene, CDR1 is SNHLY and CDR2 is FYNNEI.

This clonotype showed up many times. The rearrangement joins TRBV10-2 to TRBJ2-5; a weak D match, TRBD1 (6 bases). Germline V lookup: CDR1 WSHSY, CDR2 SAAADI. The CDR3 contains 15 residues. Between the trimmed V and J ends, which lost 3 bases and 1 base, there was a span of 12 bases. CDR3 protein: CASSDPGTTQETQYF. The DNA of the CDR3 is TGCGCCAGCAGTGATCCCGGGACAACCCAAGAGACCCAGTACTTC.

This clonotype was observed at least ten times. The chain carries TRBV30 and TRBJ1-4; D might be TRBD1 (5 bases). Trimming shortened V by 1 base and J by 0 bases, and 9 bases separated the two germline ends. Germline-derived CDR1 and CDR2 are GTSNPN and SVGIG (reference sequence). This CDR3 region has 15 residues. Here the CDR3 reads CAWSAGGATNEKLFF. The CDR3 DNA sequence: TGTGCCTGGAGTGCCGGGGGGGCAACTAATGAAAAACTGTTTTTT.

This clonotype was seen ten or more times. The chain recombines TRBV10-3 with TRBJ2-3, with 9 bases lining up with TRBD1. The CDR3 contains 19 residues. Germline V gene data show CDR1 as ENHRY and CDR2 as SYGVKD. Unmatched junction bases numbered 16, after V lost 0 bases and J lost 6 bases. The CDR3 loop is CAISESDWRQGGAGDTQYF. CDR3 DNA sequence: TGTGCCATCAGTGAGTCGGATTGGCGACAGGGGGGAGCAGGGGATACGCAGTATTTT.

This clonotype occurred many times. This chain uses TRBV18 with TRBJ2-2; unclear D gene. CDR1 and CDR2 (germline): KGHSH, LQKENI. The CDR3 consists of 12 residues. V dropped 3 bases and J dropped 7 bases, with 6 bases sitting between them. As DNA, the CDR3 is TGTGCCAGCTCACCCTATCTCGGGGAGCTGTTTTTT. Protein: CASSPYLGELFF. The variable domain in full, with the rest retrieved from reference TRBV18 and TRBJ2-2, is NAGVMQNPRHLVRRRGQEARLRCSPMKGHSHVYWYRQLPEEGLKFMVYLQKENIIDESGMPKERFSAEFPKEGPSILRIQQVVRGDSAAYFCASSPYLGELFFGEGSRLTVL.

There are many counts of this clonotype. The chain employs TRBV4-2 and TRBJ2-5, with D perhaps matching TRBD1 (6 bases). Germline V lookup: CDR1 LGHNA, CDR2 YNFKEQ. V dropped 1 base and J dropped 1 base, with 16 bases sitting between them. The CDR3 is made up of 17 amino acids. CDR3 loop: CASSQARMQGTQETQYF. CDR3 DNA: TGTGCCAGCAGCCAAGCAAGGATGCAGGGGACCCAAGAGACCCAGTACTTC.